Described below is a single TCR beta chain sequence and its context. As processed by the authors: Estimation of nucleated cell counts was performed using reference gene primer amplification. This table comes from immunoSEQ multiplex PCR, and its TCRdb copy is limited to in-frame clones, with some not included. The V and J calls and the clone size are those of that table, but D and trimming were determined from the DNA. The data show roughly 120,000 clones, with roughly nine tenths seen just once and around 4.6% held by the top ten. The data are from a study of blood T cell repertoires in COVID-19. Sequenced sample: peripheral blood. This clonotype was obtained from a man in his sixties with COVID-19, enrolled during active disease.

The CDR3 spells CASSLAGVGQETQYF. CDR3 sequence (DNA): TGTGCCAGCAGCCTAGCGGGAGTTGGGCAAGAGACCCAGTACTTC. The V and J genes are TRBV14 and TRBJ2-5; TRBD2 matches at 9 bases. CDR1 SGHDN and CDR2 FVKESK come from the germline V gene. With 4 bases clipped from V and 2 bases from J, the junction kept 5 bases outside the gene matches. This CDR3 contains 15 residues.